The present TCR beta chain was sequenced within a study of blood T cell repertoires in COVID-19 (dated by TCRdb to 2019 to 2021). Turning to the overall study: The collaborator samples originated in the United States, Italy and Spain and spanned the acute and convalescent phases of COVID-19. A de-identified subject ID, COVID-19 status, age in years and sex were almost always included in the sample metadata. The samples were drawn from two sources: the first 160 participants of the ongoing ImmuneRACE study, and 1,000 to 1,500 subjects contributed by 6 global collaborators. The prospective study material was composed of cDNA or gDNA derived from T cells, B-cell-depleted T cells, or PBMCs. Deeply sampled blood TCRbeta repertoires from subjects exposed to, actively infected with, or recovered from COVID-19 were included in the dataset. Where available, HLA class I and class II types were obtained from metadata supplied by the sample provider rather than from assay-based typing. A freely available public database, intended as a resource for researchers studying the immune response to SARS-CoV-2, is where the repertoires were released. The research as a whole found: How much clinical and demographic metadata was included differed by source and by participant, and the metadata was provided uncurated.

Concerning this clone itself: Its antigen has not been determined. One base away there is no much larger clone; base qualities are not given.

From the cysteine up to the phenylalanine, the CDR3 has a length of 16 residues. The kept DNA is CDR3 alone, 48 bases in frame from the first base. Per the germline V gene, SGHTS is the CDR1 and YDEGEE is the CDR2. V trim: 3 bases; J trim: 5 bases; unmatched bases: 10. The immunoSEQ Assay, a bias-controlled multiplex PCR, was used to amplify TCRbeta CDR3 regions from genomic DNA. For the original study's pipeline: Within the assay, amplification of reference gene primers was used to estimate how many nucleated cells each sample contained. Sequence reads were collapsed and filtered to measure the absolute abundance of every unique TCRbeta CDR3 rearrangement. For each sample, productive Simpson clonality was calculated as the square root of Simpson's diversity index over productive rearrangements. TCRdb stores this immuneACCESS table with in-frame sequences only. Part of the clones is absent; in the studies checked, under half of the shortfall reflects unresolved V genes, and no reason is known for the rest. The V and J calls and the clone size are those of that table, but D and trimming were determined from the DNA. Within this sample are over 350,000 clones, with around nine tenths of them counted one time only. Of the sample, roughly 4% falls within the top ten clones.

The collaborating institutions used their own protocols to collect whole blood in K2EDTA tubes. For TCRbeta analysis, collaborators shipped samples as frozen whole blood, isolated PBMCs, or DNA extracted from either of those sample types. Sequenced sample: peripheral blood. The sequence was collected from a young woman with acute or convalescent COVID-19. The chain links TRBV5-8 with TRBJ2-1; 8 nucleotides in the junction match TRBD1. The CDR3 protein is CASSSRQGILHNEQFF. The sequenced DNA: TGTGCCAGCAGCTCAAGACAGGGGATTCTCCACAATGAGCAGTTCTTC.